A selection of T cell receptor beta chains follows, all from one sample in a study of blood T cell repertoires in COVID-19. Repertoires were generated with immunoSEQ multiplex PCR, while TCRdb's copy carries only in-frame clones and drops some. Of 180,000 or so clones listed, roughly 80% were seen once; the top ten hold about an eighth. The sequenced material came from PBMCs or T cells enriched from blood (not recorded which). These receptors came from a man between 60 and 70 years old who had been exposed to COVID-19. CDR3s include the opening cysteine and the closing phenylalanine or tryptophan. The D gene is left open where the match is weak. The size field is filled for only some rows; it gives once, few, many or a size class.

>NA|TRBV19|NA|13|TRBJ1-1
CASSQQRGTEAFF
>NA|TRBV6-5|once|12|TRBJ2-7
CASRDIFYEQYF
>NA|TRBV10-1|NA|12|TRBJ1-3
CASKSSGNTIYF
>NA|TRBV27|NA|12|TRBJ1-1
CATRPVATEAFF
>TRBD1|TRBV6-2/TRBV6-3|NA|18|TRBJ2-7
CASSYSRWGTGFSYEQYF
>NA|TRBV2|NA|17|TRBJ1-4
CASSDGTGGAANEKLFF
>TRBD1|TRBV6-2/TRBV6-3|NA|14|TRBJ1-5
CASSGTGAGEPQHF
>NA|TRBV19|NA|14|TRBJ1-1
CASRNPQGLTEAFF
>TRBD2|TRBV19|NA|15|TRBJ2-3
CASSMGGWGTDTQYF
>NA|TRBV18|NA|14|TRBJ1-4
CASSPRATNEKLFF
>TRBD2|TRBV7-2|NA|18|TRBJ2-3
CASSLGGTSSFGTDTQYF
>NA|TRBV19|NA|11|TRBJ2-5
CASSIKQTQYF
>NA|TRBV28|NA|14|TRBJ1-1
CASSRPPSGTEAFF
>NA|TRBV12-3/TRBV12-4|NA|12|TRBJ2-1
CASGIQSNEQFF
>NA|TRBV24-1|NA|15|TRBJ1-5
CATSDPYTADQPQHF
>TRBD1|TRBV7-9|NA|12|TRBJ2-3
CASRQGLDTQYF
>TRBD1|TRBV5-6|NA|17|TRBJ1-1
CASSLGQGVGVNTEAFF
>NA|TRBV30|NA|12|TRBJ2-6
CAWSASPLVVTF
>NA|TRBV11-3|NA|14|TRBJ1-1
CASSLGLFDTEAFF
>TRBD1|TRBV7-6|NA|17|TRBJ2-7
CASSLSLPGTGSHEQYF
>NA|TRBV6-5|NA|14|TRBJ1-5
CASSIRGSNQPQHF
>TRBD1|TRBV7-2|NA|17|TRBJ1-2
CASSLVGGTGGNYGYTF
>NA|TRBV9|few|15|TRBJ1-2
CASSVALGPARGYTF
>TRBD2|TRBV7-2|once|14|TRBJ2-1
CASSLVSGRSEQFF
>TRBD2|TRBV4-2|NA|14|TRBJ2-1
CASSQVAGGNEQFF
>NA|TRBV3-1/TRBV3-2|NA|14|TRBJ2-7
CASSQRQRSYEQYF
>NA|TRBV10-1|NA|15|TRBJ2-1
CASSTRGKVDNEQFF
>TRBD2|TRBV7-2|NA|15|TRBJ2-3
CASSLLNQRDDTQYF
>NA|TRBV6-1|NA|16|TRBJ1-3
CASSDPTRDSGNTIYF
>TRBD1|TRBV6-2/TRBV6-3|NA|18|TRBJ1-3
CASSYPSGQGSSGNTIYF
>NA|TRBV6-2/TRBV6-3|NA|18|TRBJ2-5
CASSFSVASEGQRETQYF
>NA|TRBV30|NA|14|TRBJ1-2
CAWSVLAGNYGYTF
>TRBD2|TRBV11-3|NA|14|TRBJ2-3
CASSRTSGTDTQYF
>NA|TRBV7-3|NA|16|TRBJ2-1
CASSLTGDSSANEQFF
>TRBD2|TRBV5-5|NA|16|TRBJ2-1
CASSPPGLAGQNEQFF
>NA|TRBV15|NA|13|TRBJ1-3
CATSSQGGNTIYF
>TRBD1|TRBV9|few|16|TRBJ1-6
CASSVGLGQQDSPLHF
>NA|TRBV7-2|NA|15|TRBJ2-7
CASSSQALSSYEQYF
>TRBD1|TRBV27|once|14|TRBJ1-2
CASSVTTGEYGYTF
>TRBD1|TRBV5-1|NA|17|TRBJ2-3
CASSLTMTGFGTDTQYF
>NA|TRBV5-6|NA|14|TRBJ1-4
CASSLQYTNEKLFF
>TRBD2|TRBV19|NA|15|TRBJ2-1
CASSILLAGDNEQFF
>NA|TRBV4-2|NA|15|TRBJ1-2
CASSQGAGQYYGYTF
>NA|TRBV3-1/TRBV3-2|NA|11|TRBJ2-5
CATQNQETQYF
>NA|TRBV19|NA|11|TRBJ2-1
CASSYYNEQFF
>TRBD1|TRBV7-6|NA|15|TRBJ1-6
CASSEEGQHNSPLHF
>NA|TRBV12-3/TRBV12-4|NA|13|TRBJ1-5
CASSQMGGQPQHF
>TRBD2|TRBV6-2/TRBV6-3|NA|15|TRBJ2-2
CASSQSGINTGELFF
>TRBD1|TRBV5-6|few|16|TRBJ1-1
CASSLSDREEGTEAFF
>TRBD2|TRBV30|NA|15|TRBJ2-5
CAWSVIAGGGETQYF